The 30 T cell receptor beta chains below come from one sample, sequenced in a study of blood T cell repertoires in COVID-19. Profiled with immunoSEQ multiplex PCR; TCRdb holds only in-frame clones, not every one. Among roughly 230,000 clones listed, over 65% were seen once. Sequenced input: PBMCs or T cells enriched from blood (not recorded which). The receptors here all came from a woman in her sixties or seventies who had recovered from COVID-19.

This chain uses TRBV19 with TRBJ1-1, with D perhaps TRBD1 (5 bases). The length of the CDR3 is 14 residues. V was shortened by 5 bases and J by 4 bases, with 14 bases between the two germline ends. Germline V CDR1 and CDR2: LNHDA, SQIVND (reference sequence). The CDR3 is CASSLGGLGTEAFF. CDR3 nucleotides: TGTGCCAGTAGTCTGGGGGGGTTGGGCACTGAAGCTTTCTTT.

This chain connects TRBV13 to TRBJ1-1, with 9 bases that match TRBD1. Germline V gives CDR1 PRHDT, CDR2 FYEKMQ (reference sequence). V gave up 5 bases and J gave up 3 bases; unmatched junction bases: 7. The CDR3 has 15 residues. CDR3: CASSKSGQGDTEAFF. DNA for the CDR3: TGTGCCAGCAGCAAGTCGGGACAGGGAGACACTGAAGCTTTCTTT.

The chain joins TRBV27 to TRBJ2-7; D is undetermined. This CDR3 has 14 amino acids. CDR1 and CDR2 (germline): MNHEY, SMNVEV (reference sequence). The V end lost 1 base, the J end lost 0 bases, and 7 bases lay between the germline ends. CDR3 sequence (DNA): TGTGCCAGCAGTTTATATGCAGACTCCTACGAGCAGTACTTC. Translated: CASSLYADSYEQYF.

The rearrangement uses TRBV10-3 and TRBJ1-3, with D maybe TRBD1 (6 bases). Trimming stripped 5 bases from V and 0 bases from J, with 14 bases between. The CDR3 contains 16 residues. Germline CDR1 and CDR2: ENHRY and SYGVKD. The CDR3 DNA is TGTGCCATCAGTATACAGGGTGGGGACTCTGGAAACACCATATATTTT. Its translation: CAISIQGGDSGNTIYF.

This sequence joins TRBV6-5 and TRBJ1-1; a possible D gene is TRBD1 (5 bases). V was cut by 4 bases and J by 2 bases, with 11 bases left in between. Germline V gene lookup returns CDR1 MNHEY and CDR2 SVGAGI. This CDR3 region has 14 residues. CDR3 sequence reads: CASSSPGSNTEAFF. The CDR3 DNA reads as TGTGCCAGCAGTTCCCCAGGGTCCAACACTGAAGCTTTCTTT.

The chain has TRBV18 and TRBJ2-1; D gene ambiguous. In germline, CDR1 is KGHSH, CDR2 LQKENI. The CDR3 is 13 residues long. The V end was cut by 0 bases, the J end by 8 bases, with 8 bases between. CDR3 in amino acids: CASSPPNGDEQFF. Here the CDR3 DNA reads TGTGCCAGCTCACCACCGAATGGAGATGAGCAGTTCTTC.

This clone appeared once. The chain joins TRBV19 to TRBJ2-1, with D perhaps TRBD2 (6 bases). V was pared by 5 bases and J by 4 bases, with 12 bases between. Germline values: CDR1 LNHDA, CDR2 SQIVND (reference sequence). The CDR3 is 14 residues long. Here the CDR3 reads CASSWSSAYNEQFF. CDR3 nucleotides: TGTGCCAGTAGTTGGTCTAGCGCTTACAATGAGCAGTTCTTC. The full variable domain, in which reference TRBV19 and TRBJ2-1 provide the parts outside the CDR3, is DGGITQSPKYLFRKEGQNVTLSCEQNLNHDAMYWYRQDPGQGLRLIYYSQIVNDFQKGDIAEGYSVSREKKESFPLTVTSAQKNPTAFYLCASSWSSAYNEQFFGPGTRLTVL.

The V and J genes are TRBV28 and TRBJ2-1, with TRBD2 identical over 9 bases. The CDR3 runs 13 residues. With 6 bases clipped from V and 4 bases from J, the junction kept 1 base outside the gene matches. Germline V gives CDR1 MDHEN, CDR2 SYDVKM. In nucleotides, the CDR3 is TGTGCCAGCAGAGCGGGGGGTTACAATGAGCAGTTCTTC. Its protein is CASRAGGYNEQFF.

The chain employs TRBV11-2 and TRBJ1-1, with a possible D match to TRBD1 (6 bases). Between the trimmed V and J ends, which lost 4 bases and 3 bases, there was a span of 12 bases. The CDR3 runs to 14 residues. Germline lookup yields CDR1 SGHAT and CDR2 FQNNGV. CDR3 DNA sequence: TGTGCCAGCAGCTCCCAAGGGGGTTACACTGAAGCTTTCTTT. Translated, it gives CASSSQGGYTEAFF.

The chain joins TRBV7-9 to TRBJ2-7, with TRBD1 matching 7 bases. Germline loops: CDR1 SEHNR, CDR2 FQNEAQ (reference sequence). Trimming removed 5 bases from V and 5 bases from J; junction bases left unmatched: 15. The CDR3 is 16 amino acids. CDR3: CASSRPGQLTTDEQYF. As DNA, the CDR3 is TGTGCCAGCAGCCGACCGGGACAGCTTACTACCGACGAGCAGTACTTC.

CDR3 coding DNA: TGTGCCGTACAGGGGCTCAACACCGGGGAGCTGTTTTTT. It encodes CAVQGLNTGELFF. This chain links TRBV24-1 with TRBJ2-2, with TRBD1 identical over 7 bases. V was pared by 12 bases and J by 2 bases, with 5 bases of the junction left unmatched. Germline values: CDR1 KGHDR, CDR2 SFDVKD. The length of the CDR3 is 13 residues.

This chain joins TRBV2 and TRBJ1-4; D gene unclear. CDR3 length equals 13 residues. V was cut by 4 bases and J by 6 bases, with 9 bases left in between. The germline V gene encodes CDR1 SNHLY and CDR2 FYNNEI. The CDR3 bases are TGTGCCAGCAGTGTGGGTGGAGATGAAAAACTGTTTTTT. It codes for CASSVGGDEKLFF. Using reference TRBV2 and TRBJ1-4 for the parts outside the CDR3, the full variable domain is EPEVTQTPSHQVTQMGQEVILRCVPISNHLYFYWYRQILGQKVEFLVSFYNNEISEKSEIFDDQFSVERPDGSNFTLKIRSTKLEDSAMYFCASSVGGDEKLFFGSGTQLSVL.

This rearrangement joins TRBV9 to TRBJ1-2; D is ambiguous. Germline CDR1 is SGDLS and CDR2 is YYNGEE. The CDR3 extends over 14 amino acids. V was shortened by 0 bases and J by 2 bases, with 8 bases between the two germline ends. CDR3 nucleotides: TGTGCCAGCAGCGTAGGGCCATCGAACTATGGCTACACCTTC. Translation: CASSVGPSNYGYTF.

The V and J genes are TRBV7-7 and TRBJ2-1; 11 positions agree with TRBD1. The junction had 2 bases not matched to a gene; V was cut back by 4 bases and J by 3 bases. Germline V gives CDR1 SSHAT, CDR2 FNYEAQ (reference sequence). CDR3 length equals 15 residues. Written as DNA, the CDR3 is TGTGCCAGCAGCTCGGGACAGGGGGGCTACAATGAGCAGTTCTTC. Protein: CASSSGQGGYNEQFF.

This clone showed up just a few times. The rearrangement links TRBV5-1 to TRBJ1-4; weak D call: TRBD1 (6 bases). This CDR3 has 14 amino acids. In germline, CDR1 is SGHRS, CDR2 YFSETQ. Trimming left V 3 bases short and J 8 bases short, with 14 bases between. The CDR3 coding sequence is TGCGCCAGCAGCTCAACAGGGAGTGAAGAAAAACTGTTTTTT. Protein product: CASSSTGSEEKLFF. Together with reference TRBV5-1 and TRBJ1-4, the CDR3 gives the full variable domain: KAGVTQTPRYLIKTRGQQVTLSCSPISGHRSVSWYQQTPGQGLQFLFEYFSETQRNKGNFPGRFSGRQFSNSRSEMNVSTLELGDSALYLCASSSTGSEEKLFFGSGTQLSVL.

The V call is TRBV29-1, the J call TRBJ2-5; D possibly corresponds to TRBD2 (5 bases). V lost 5 bases to trimming and J lost 2 bases, with 18 bases between them. CDR3 size: 15 residues. Germline V gene data show CDR1 as SQVTM and CDR2 as ANQGSEA. CDR3 amino acids: CSVKGRVEGQETQYF. The CDR3 DNA reads TGCAGCGTTAAGGGAAGGGTAGAGGGACAAGAGACCCAGTACTTC.

This chain joins TRBV6-5 and TRBJ2-2; D possibly corresponds to TRBD1 (5 bases). The CDR3 contains 14 residues. The V and J ends lost 7 bases and 0 bases respectively, with 9 bases between them. Germline CDR1 MNHEY, CDR2 SVGAGI. DNA of the CDR3: TGTGCCAGCAATAGGGGTACGAACACCGGGGAGCTGTTTTTT. This sequence encodes CASNRGTNTGELFF.

This chain links TRBV9 with TRBJ1-4, with 8 bases aligning to TRBD1. The ends lost 4 bases at V and 2 bases at J; junction bases unmatched: 4. The CDR3 is made up of 15 amino acids. Per germline, CDR1 SGDLS and CDR2 YYNGEE. The CDR3 DNA follows: TGTGCCAGCAGCCCGGACAGGGCGACTAATGAAAAACTGTTTTTT. Protein sequence: CASSPDRATNEKLFF.

This clone was seen only once. The chain employs TRBV6-5 and TRBJ2-7, with a weak D call TRBD2 (6 bases). CDR1 is MNHEY, CDR2 SVGAGI, per germline. V lost 4 bases, J lost 4 bases, and 11 bases lay in between. The CDR3 runs to 13 residues. CDR3 in amino acids: CASSLGLSYEQYF. CDR3 nucleotides: TGTGCCAGCAGTTTGGGACTCTCATACGAGCAGTACTTC.

This clone was found a few times. The V gene is TRBV15, the J gene TRBJ2-2, with TRBD1 matching over 9 bases. Losses at the gene ends were 7 bases for V and 4 bases for J; bases not matched to a gene: 13. CDR1 is LNHNV and CDR2 is YYDKDF in the germline V gene (reference sequence). The CDR3 extends over 17 amino acids. The CDR3 reads CATKRSGTGFITGELFF. The CDR3 coding sequence is TGTGCCACCAAGAGATCCGGGACAGGGTTTATCACCGGGGAGCTGTTTTTT.

The gene calls are TRBV25-1 and TRBJ1-4; D unclear. From germline, CDR1 is MGHDK and CDR2 SYGVNS. The CDR3 is 15 residues long. Trimming shortened V by 1 base and J by 3 bases, and 9 bases separated the two germline ends. The DNA of the CDR3 is TGTGCCAGCAGTGAATCCGGGTTGTCTAATGAAAAACTGTTTTTT. This codes for CASSESGLSNEKLFF.

The chain is built from TRBV6-4 and TRBJ2-3, with D tentatively TRBD1 (6 bases). This CDR3 has 17 amino acids. CDR1 and CDR2 from the germline V gene are MRHNA and SNTAGT. Between the trimmed V and J ends, which lost 4 bases and 2 bases, there was a span of 19 bases. The chain's CDR3 is CASSGPPTGTITDTQYF. CDR3 nucleotide sequence: TGTGCCAGCAGTGGCCCTCCGACAGGTACCATCACAGATACGCAGTATTTT.

This clone was detected only once. The chain carries TRBV18 and TRBJ1-2, with D hard to call. The CDR3 loop spans 14 amino acids. The V and J ends lost 0 bases and 8 bases respectively, with 13 bases between them. Looked up from germline, CDR1 is KGHSH and CDR2 is LQKENI. The CDR3 reads CASSPPSRLGGYTF. CDR3 in DNA: TGTGCCAGCTCACCACCGAGCCGTCTCGGGGGCTACACCTTC.

The chain joins TRBV4-2 to TRBJ2-3, with TRBD2 matching 10 bases. J gave up 6 bases and V 6 bases, and 12 bases lay outside the gene matches. This CDR3 spans 16 amino acids. Germline loops: CDR1 LGHNA, CDR2 YNFKEQ. The CDR3 nucleotides are TGTGCCAGCAGAGCCAAGGCTAGCGGGGGTTCGGATACGCAGTATTTT. Translated, it gives CASRAKASGGSDTQYF.

The rearrangement uses TRBV25-1 and TRBJ2-2; D remains unclear. Trimming pared 7 bases from V and 3 bases from J, leaving 6 bases between. This CDR3 is 12 amino acids long. The germline CDR1 and CDR2 sequences are MGHDK and SYGVNS. In DNA, the CDR3 is TGTGCCAGCAAACGAGACACCGGGGAGCTGTTTTTT. Protein sequence: CASKRDTGELFF.

This sequence joins TRBV15 and TRBJ1-1, with a weak D call TRBD1 (5 bases). CDR3 length equals 13 residues. Germline CDR1 is LNHNV and CDR2 is YYDKDF (reference sequence). V was cut by 3 bases and J by 1 base, with 6 bases left in between. CDR3 nucleotides: TGTGCCACCAGCAGGACAGCGAACACTGAAGCTTTCTTT. Translated, it gives CATSRTANTEAFF.

The CDR3 coding sequence is TGTGCCAGTAGTGGGGACAGCACGAACACCGGGGAGCTGTTTTTT. Residues: CASSGDSTNTGELFF. The chain has TRBV19 and TRBJ2-2, with TRBD1 matching over 7 bases. The J segment lost 0 bases and the V segment lost 5 bases, leaving 3 bases of the junction unmatched. The CDR3 has 15 amino acids. Germline V gives CDR1 LNHDA, CDR2 SQIVND (reference sequence).

The chain couples TRBV28 to TRBJ2-5, with D perhaps matching TRBD1 (6 bases). The germline V gene encodes CDR1 MDHEN and CDR2 SYDVKM. V was shortened by 10 bases and J by 1 base, with 16 bases between the two germline ends. This CDR3 is 14 amino acids long. Here the CDR3 reads CATNEAGAQETQYF. The CDR3 DNA reads as TGTGCCACTAACGAGGCAGGGGCCCAAGAGACCCAGTACTTC.

V gene TRBV3-1 (or the pseudogene TRBV3-2) combines with J gene TRBJ2-1, with 9 positions matching TRBD2. CDR1 LGHDT and CDR2 YNNKEL come from the germline V gene (reference sequence). This CDR3 spans 16 amino acids. The junction had 6 bases not matched to a gene; V was cut back by 4 bases and J by 2 bases. The CDR3 DNA reads TGTGCCAGCAGCCTAATAGCGGGAGTCACCTACAATGAGCAGTTCTTC. It specifies CASSLIAGVTYNEQFF.

The rearrangement joins TRBV10-3 to TRBJ1-4; D not resolved. The CDR3 is 14 residues long. Trimming shortened V by 0 bases and J by 7 bases, and 9 bases separated the two germline ends. CDR1 and CDR2 from the germline V gene are ENHRY and SYGVKD. CDR3 bases: TGTGCCATCAGTGAGTCAGTGCGTAGTGAAAAACTGTTTTTT. Protein product: CAISESVRSEKLFF.